The clone carrying this T cell receptor beta chain was picked up a small number of times. Antigen specificity is unknown. Alongside CTLA-4 blockade with ipilimumab, patients with chemo-refractory metastatic non-small-cell lung cancer received focal radiation. TCRdb keeps only in-frame clones here, not all; method: immunoSEQ multiplex PCR. In the table there are some 110,000 clones, more than 80% of which are singletons. These data are taken from a study of radiotherapy plus CTLA-4 blockade in lung cancer. In the study overall: Objective responses arose in approximately 17% of patients, and approximately 30% experienced disease control. Study observations and caveats: Early shifts in blood T cell clones, with interferon-beta, reportedly predicted response best. There was expansion of tumor-derived TCR clones in blood after radiotherapy plus ipilimumab.

This CDR3 region has 16 residues. Between the trimmed V and J ends, which lost 1 base and 4 bases, there was a span of 12 bases. The V gene's germline CDR1 is SGHRS and CDR2 YFSETQ. This clonotype was sampled from a human donor with non-small cell lung cancer that progressed on radiotherapy plus ipilimumab. The material sequenced was peripheral blood, taken from a patient treated with radiotherapy plus ipilimumab. The chain uses TRBV5-1 and TRBJ2-6; D is unclear. The CDR3 protein is CASSLISGFGANVLTF. The CDR3 DNA sequence: TGCGCCAGCAGCTTGATTTCCGGGTTCGGGGCCAACGTCCTGACTTTC. The variable domain in full, with the rest retrieved from reference TRBV5-1 and TRBJ2-6, is KAGVTQTPRYLIKTRGQQVTLSCSPISGHRSVSWYQQTPGQGLQFLFEYFSETQRNKGNFPGRFSGRQFSNSRSEMNVSTLELGDSALYLCASSLISGFGANVLTFGAGSRLTVL.